These 25 T cell receptor beta chains were sequenced from one sample in a study of Graves' ophthalmopathy and Graves' hyperthyroidism. From RNA, the CDR3 regions of TCR beta chains were amplified and sequenced. HTBI-primed first-round RT-PCR preceded second-round multiplex PCR. TCRdb re-called the multiplex PCR reads through MiXCR, storing one row per CDR3 protein. Of about 390,000 distinct CDR3 sequences listed, approximately 17% are singletons. The sequenced sample was peripheral blood. The receptors shown here come from an adult woman with stable Graves' hyperthyroidism.

The sample holds many counts of this clonotype. The chain recombines TRBV11-2 with TRBJ1-5; D remains ambiguous. CDR3 length: 15 amino acids. V lost 1 base to trimming and J lost 0 bases, with 7 bases between them. Germline CDR1 reads SGHAT; CDR2 reads FQNNGV. In nucleotides, the CDR3 is TGTGCCAGCAGCTTAGGGGCTTATAGCAATCAGCCCCAGCATTTT. Translation gives CASSLGAYSNQPQHF.

This clonotype occurred many times. The V call is TRBV11-2, the J call TRBJ2-2; 11 bases fit TRBD2. V trimming: 3 bases; J trimming: 4 bases; junction bases outside the gene matches: 7. The length of the CDR3 is 17 residues. In germline, CDR1 is SGHAT, CDR2 FQNNGV. CDR3 amino acids: CASSLPLAGVSTGELFF. The CDR3 DNA sequence: TGTGCCAGCAGCTTGCCACTAGCGGGAGTGAGCACCGGGGAGCTGTTTTTT.

A few counts support this clonotype. A much larger clone is a single base away; this may be a read error. The gene calls are TRBV6-1 and TRBJ1-3; TRBD1 aligns across 8 bases. The length of the CDR3 is 16 residues. The V gene's germline CDR1 is MNHNS and CDR2 SASEGT. CDR3 protein: CASSERDRSSGNAIYF. In nucleotides, the CDR3 is TGTGCCAGCAGTGAACGGGACAGGAGCTCTGGAAACGCCATATATTTT.

The chain employs TRBV30 and TRBJ1-1; the D is unclear. This CDR3 contains 17 residues. Deletions cut 3 bases from V and 0 bases from J, with 20 bases between. CDR1 is GTSNPN and CDR2 is SVGIG in the germline V gene (reference sequence). CDR3 bases: TGTGCCTGGAGCTCCGACCGGGTCGGGGAGTTGAACACTGAAGCTTTCTTT. Translated: CAWSSDRVGELNTEAFF.

This clonotype was recorded at least ten times. The V call is TRBV28, the J call TRBJ1-5, with D unresolved. Deletions cut 1 base from V and 5 bases from J, with 18 bases between. Germline-derived CDR1 and CDR2 are MDHEN and SYDVKM. The CDR3 is 17 residues long. The CDR3 loop is CASSLLGSQGRDQPQHF. In DNA, the CDR3 is TGTGCCAGCAGTTTATTAGGTTCTCAAGGGAGGGATCAGCCCCAGCATTTT.

This sequence joins TRBV6-1 and TRBJ2-7; the D is unclear. CDR1 and CDR2 (germline): MNHNS, SASEGT. V was clipped by 1 base and J by 3 bases, with 10 bases between them. The CDR3 runs 14 residues. The CDR3 sequence is CASSEGGTVYEQYF. The CDR3 DNA reads TGTGCCAGCAGTGAAGGAGGAACTGTCTACGAGCAGTACTTC.

This clonotype was recorded many times. The J gene is TRBJ2-7, the V gene TRBV12-3 or TRBV12-4, with D possibly TRBD1 on 6 matching bases. This CDR3 spans 13 amino acids. The V end was cut by 6 bases, the J end by 1 base, with 10 bases between. The DNA of the CDR3 is TGTGCCAGCAGCGGACAGCCGTCCTACGAGCAGTACTTC. It is translated as CASSGQPSYEQYF.

This clonotype was detected ten times or more. The chain has TRBV19 and TRBJ1-2; 7 bases agree with TRBD1. The length of the CDR3 is 11 residues. V was pared by 4 bases and J by 10 bases, with 3 bases of the junction left unmatched. Germline-derived CDR1 and CDR2 are LNHDA and SQIVND (reference sequence). The DNA for the CDR3 is TGTGCCAGTAGTACGGGACAGCTCTACACCTTC. This translates into CASSTGQLYTF.

This clonotype appeared a few times. The J gene is TRBJ2-5, the V gene TRBV6-1, with D tentatively TRBD2 (5 bases). The CDR3 sequence is 14 residues long. CDR1 MNHNS and CDR2 SASEGT come from the germline V gene. V gave up 2 bases and J gave up 6 bases, with 13 bases separating them. The CDR3 region is CASSESKEVKTQYF. The CDR3 DNA sequence: TGTGCCAGCAGTGAAAGTAAGGAGGTGAAGACCCAGTACTTC.

This clonotype has at least ten counts. CDR3 DNA: TGTGCCAGCAGCTTAATTCGCCCTTCTAACTATGGCTACACCTTC. Protein: CASSLIRPSNYGYTF. The genes are TRBV7-9 and TRBJ1-2; D is ambiguous. This CDR3 has 15 amino acids. Germline CDR1 reads SEHNR; CDR2 reads FQNEAQ (reference sequence). The V and J ends lost 2 bases and 0 bases respectively, with 10 bases between them. Using reference TRBV7-9 and TRBJ1-2 for the parts outside the CDR3, the full variable domain is DTGVSQNPRHKITKRGQNVTFRCDPISEHNRLYWYRQTLGQGPEFLTYFQNEAQLEKSRLLSDRFSAERPKGSFSTLEIQRTEQGDSAMYLCASSLIRPSNYGYTFGSGTRLTVV.

This clonotype was observed at least ten times. This rearrangement joins TRBV7-2 to TRBJ2-7; the match to TRBD1 covers 10 bases. The CDR3 is 15 residues long. Germline CDR1 and CDR2: SGHTA and FQGNSA. With V trimmed by 2 bases and J by 4 bases, 5 bases remained unmatched. CDR3 residues: CASSLLMGQGYEQYF. CDR3 DNA: TGTGCCAGCAGCTTATTGATGGGACAGGGGTACGAGCAGTACTTC.

This clonotype was seen many times. The gene calls are TRBV20-1 and TRBJ2-7; 8 bases fit TRBD1. J lost 0 bases, V lost 0 bases, and 10 bases had no gene match. CDR3 length equals 17 residues. Germline assignment: CDR1 DFQATT and CDR2 SNEGSKA (reference sequence). Here the CDR3 DNA reads TGCAGTGCTAGAGAACCCCGAGACAGGGGTTTCTCCTACGAGCAGTACTTC. As protein: CSAREPRDRGFSYEQYF.

This clonotype was seen ten or more times. V is TRBV4-2 and J is TRBJ2-7, with 10 bases matching TRBD2. The CDR3 has 16 amino acids. The junction had 11 bases not matched to a gene; V was cut back by 4 bases and J by 5 bases. Germline V lookup: CDR1 LGHNA, CDR2 YNFKEQ. The CDR3 DNA is TGTGCCAGCAGCCCATCGGCAGCGGGAGGGCCGGACGAGCAGTACTTC. Protein: CASSPSAAGGPDEQYF.

As for this clonotype: The final CDR3 position lacks the conserved phenylalanine or tryptophan, pointing to a likely read error. The CDR3 region is CASSQDDRAGELFY. The CDR3 DNA follows: TGTGCCAGCAGCCAGGACGACAGGGCCGGGGAGCTGTTTTAT. The chain has TRBV12-3 or TRBV12-4 and TRBJ2-2, with 7 nucleotides matching TRBD1. V gave up 6 bases and J gave up 6 bases; unmatched junction bases: 7. This CDR3 has 14 amino acids.

This clonotype was counted ten times or more. The chain links TRBV2 to TRBJ2-2; the D gene is possibly TRBD1 (6 bases). This CDR3 region has 15 residues. The germline gives CDR1 SNHLY, CDR2 FYNNEI. V dropped 2 bases and J dropped 5 bases, with 12 bases sitting between them. CDR3 sequence: CASSEMGALTGELFF. For the CDR3, the DNA is TGTGCCAGCAGTGAAATGGGGGCGCTTACCGGGGAGCTGTTTTTT.

This clonotype was counted many times. The rearrangement uses TRBV15 and TRBJ2-7; TRBD2 might be the D (6 bases). The CDR3 extends over 14 amino acids. V was cut by 4 bases and J by 1 base, with 11 bases left in between. Germline lookup yields CDR1 LNHNV and CDR2 YYDKDF (reference sequence). CDR3 loop: CATSKRAGSYEQYF. The CDR3 nucleotides read TGTGCCACCAGCAAACGAGCGGGTTCCTACGAGCAGTACTTC. The variable domain in full, completed from reference TRBV15 and TRBJ2-7, reads DAMVIQNPRYQVTQFGKPVTLSCSQTLNHNVMYWYQQKSSQAPKLLFHYYDKDFNNEADTPDNFQSRRPNTSFCFLDIRSPGLGDTAMYLCATSKRAGSYEQYFGPGTRLTVT.

This clonotype occurred many times. This rearrangement joins TRBV5-4 to TRBJ1-1, with TRBD1 identical over 11 bases. Germline V gene sequence: CDR1 SGHNT, CDR2 YYREEE (reference sequence). This CDR3 comprises 16 residues. V lost 4 bases and J lost 2; bases outside the gene matches: 7. CDR3 in amino acids: CASSVGQGALNTEAFF. The CDR3 DNA sequence: TGTGCCAGCAGCGTCGGACAGGGGGCCCTAAACACTGAAGCTTTCTTT.

As regards this clonotype: A single base separates this from a much larger clone, so it may be a read error. This chain uses TRBV6-1 with TRBJ1-1; tentative D call: TRBD1 (6 bases). Germline CDR1 and CDR2: MNHNS and SASEGT. The CDR3 totals 13 residues. The ends were cut back, 6 bases at V and 5 bases at J, with 13 bases in the middle. The CDR3 protein is CASSGGAATEAFF. The CDR3, as DNA: TGTGCCAGCAGCGGGGGGGCTGCGACTGAAGCTTTCTTT.

This clonotype was counted many times. DNA for the CDR3: TGTGCCAGCAGCCGCTACGGGACAGACTATAATTCACCCCTCCACTTT. It yields the protein CASSRYGTDYNSPLHF. The chain joins TRBV5-6 to TRBJ1-6, with 7 bases aligning to TRBD1. Germline CDR1 is SGHDT and CDR2 is YYEEEE. The CDR3 covers 16 residues. Trimming cost V 4 bases and J 3 bases; bases outside gene matches: 7.

The V gene is TRBV29-1, the J gene TRBJ1-1; TRBD1 agrees at 8 bases. Germline V CDR1 and CDR2: SQVTM, ANQGSEA. The CDR3 loop spans 11 amino acids. J was trimmed by 11 bases and V by 1 base; bases with no gene match: 3. CDR3 sequence: CSVEGTGSAFF. The CDR3 coding sequence is TGCAGCGTTGAAGGGACAGGGTCCGCTTTCTTT.

In its sample, this clonotype was seen a few times. A read error may produce the germline difference seen at one junction end. This chain joins TRBV27 and TRBJ2-2; a possible D gene is TRBD2 (5 bases). CDR1 and CDR2 from the germline V gene are MNHEY and SMNVEV (reference sequence). The CDR3 length is 14 residues. The CDR3, as DNA: TGTGCCAGCAGTTTGGGAGTCTTGACCGGGGTGCTGTTTTTT. This codes for CASSLGVLTGVLFF.

The chain combines TRBV20-1 with TRBJ1-1; D not certain. Trimming removed 3 bases from V and 4 bases from J, with 12 bases in between. This CDR3 spans 13 amino acids. The germline gives CDR1 DFQATT, CDR2 SNEGSKA (reference sequence). The DNA of the CDR3 is TGCAGTGCTAGGGGAGGTCCCGTCACTGAAGCTTTCTTT. This codes for CSARGGPVTEAFF.

This clonotype has ten or more counts. The chain links TRBV28 to TRBJ2-7; TRBD1 aligns across 7 bases. The ends lost 4 bases at V and 0 bases at J; junction bases unmatched: 6. The V gene's germline CDR1 is MDHEN and CDR2 SYDVKM. This CDR3 region has 15 residues. The CDR3 DNA reads TGTGCCAGCAGTTCTCCTCGACAGGGCTCCTACGAGCAGTACTTC. Amino acids: CASSSPRQGSYEQYF.

This clonotype was found many times. The CDR3 is CASSSGDGKGKYF. CDR3 nucleotide sequence: TGTGCCAGCAGTTCCGGGGATGGGAAAGGCAAGTACTTC. The genes are TRBV27 and TRBJ2-7; D perhaps matches TRBD2 (5 bases). Trimming took 4 bases from V and 11 from J, leaving 18 bases between them. The CDR3 is made up of 13 amino acids. CDR1 is MNHEY, CDR2 SMNVEV, per germline (reference sequence).

This clonotype came up a few times. This may arise from a read error, as a much more abundant clone is one base away. V gene TRBV11-3 combines with J gene TRBJ1-1; maybe TRBD1 (6 bases). Germline lookup yields CDR1 SGHNT and CDR2 YENEEA. The CDR3 extends over 13 amino acids. CDR3 nucleotides: TGTGCCAGCTCCCAATCTTGGGACACTGAAGCTTGCTTT. Amino acids: CASSQSWDTEACF.